This T cell receptor beta chain came from a study of shared clonotypes between healthy human individuals (TCRdb year 2020). Broadly, across the study: The cohort included three men and two women between 18 and 49 years of age. Each donor's leukapheresis produced roughly between roughly 0.85 and 9.5 billion PBMCs. Different laboratories and diverse techniques were used to prepare libraries and sequence TCR repertoires, to increase sequencing depth and limit assay-specific biases. The study deeply sequenced blood TCR repertoires of five healthy adults to estimate repertoire size and the extent of clonotype sharing between individuals. Per donor, three plates each were used for CD4 naive and CD4 memory, two for CD8 naive, and one for CD8 memory. What the research found in general, with its limitations: Clonotypes shared by all four sorted-subset donors showed higher generation probabilities than non-shared clonotypes. Naive subsets generally had larger estimated clonotype richness than memory subsets did. Even with the large sequencing depth, rarefaction of the sorted-subset datasets indicated that sequencing was incomplete. Pairwise subsampling indicated that sequencing depth was expected to affect the degree of clonotype sharing among donors. When several donors were compared, the shared fraction of clonotypes was about 5.5% for naive CD4, around 4% for naive CD8, 2.3% for memory CD4, and around 0.37% for memory CD8. Sampling was limited to blood, and TCR repertoires in tissue likely differ from TCR repertoires in blood. Because the study included a small number of donors, the genetic and exposure-history diversity represented was limited.

To note about this clone: What this receptor recognizes is not known. The sample holds no much larger clone one base away, and base qualities are not on file.

TCR CDR3 regions were amplified from genomic DNA by multiplex PCR using the deep immunoSEQ assay. Extracted genomic DNA from each cell subset was distributed evenly across all wells of several immunoSEQ 96-well plates, and each plate was treated as a replicate. Each replicate PCR for sorted subsets received around 200 ng genomic DNA, equal to tens of thousands of T cell genomes. Purified libraries were quantified with a Qubit 3.0 fluorometer, sized on a Bioanalyzer 2100, and re-quantified with the KAPA Library Quantification kit. A separate single-read 150-cycle Illumina NextSeq 550 flow cell was used to sequence each immunoSEQ 96-well plate. The source study handled its data this way. Because the immunoSEQ output held only junctional sequences and lacked quality scores, the filtering could not match the filtering applied to full-length reads. To assign V/J genes and CDR3, sequences were annotated using PyIR, a Python wrapper for IgBLAST v1.9, with IMGT germline references. Reads were removed for weak V/J assignments (E-value above 1e-6), missing CDR3, stop codons, out-of-frame junctions, or ambiguous translated residues. V3J clonotypes were defined as sequences sharing an identical inferred V gene, J gene, and CDR3 amino acid sequence. Percentage overlap between repertoires was calculated by dividing the number of shared unique clonotypes by the size of the smaller repertoire. Repertoire richness was assessed with RTK rarefaction, the Chao1 estimator, and Recon v2.1 estimates of unobserved clonotypes. Generation probabilities for all TCRbeta clonotypes obtained by the gDNA method from a handful of donors were computed using OLGA. Entries here come from immuneACCESS through TCRdb and include only in-frame sequences with V and J called. Some clones fail to appear in such tables; in the studies checked, an unresolved V gene covers under half of the shortfall, and the cause of the remainder is unknown. The DNA was the basis for D and trimming; V, J and clone size are from that table. This sample holds some 2,400,000 clones; approximately 95% were observed only once. Of the sample, roughly 0.13% is held by the ten largest clones.

The CDR1 and CDR2 encoded by the germline V gene are SQVTM and ANQGSEA. From the cysteine up to the phenylalanine, the CDR3 has a length of 12 residues. Only the CDR3 region is kept as DNA, spanning 36 bases read in frame from base 1. V is reduced by 4 bases and J by 6 bases, leaving a spacing of 11 bases between them. The donors were healthy, HIV-negative adults with no recently reported acute infections or vaccinations. Every donor was a Caucasian adult living in Nashville, Tennessee, USA. CD4+ T cells were enriched through magnetic negative selection, after which naive cells were positively selected on CD45RA and the remaining negative fraction served as the memory subset. Blood was obtained by leukapheresis, after which PBMCs were separated by Ficoll-Histopaque density gradient centrifugation and cryopreserved in liquid nitrogen vapor phase. Analytical flow cytometry was used to check the purity and quantity of each magnetically sorted T cell population. Genomic DNA was isolated from every sorted fraction and measured by UV absorbance on a Nanodrop 2000c.

The source material was naive CD4+ T cells sorted from blood. The sample's cell subset or site label is to be understood as: CD45RA+ positively selected. This TCR was recovered from a man between 18 and 35 years old in good health. The chain is assembled from TRBV29-1 and TRBJ2-3, with no confident D gene call. The base sequence is TGCAGCGTTGGGACCCTTGGGGATACGCAGTATTTT. Its translation reads: CSVGTLGDTQYF.